This paragraph reports one TCR beta chain. Its specificity is unknown. This specimen comes from a study of glioma-infiltrating T cells. General study findings and limits: Gliomas, especially low-grade, showed above-expected tissue-blood divergence; non-neoplastic patients showed below.

The CDR3 has 14 amino acids. Trimming removed 0 bases from V and 3 bases from J, with 10 bases in between. Germline CDR1 SGHNT, CDR2 YYREEE (reference sequence). The iRepertoire nested amplicon-rescue multiplex PCR amplified TCR alpha and beta CDR3s from RNA. Each CDR3 protein gets one entry after TCRdb re-called the multiplex PCR reads with MiXCR. Of under 200,000 distinct CDR3 sequences listed, about 31% are singletons. The chain joins TRBV5-4 to TRBJ2-7; no clear D. The receptor's source is a human donor with low-grade glioma or glioblastoma, undergoing nonglioma brain surgery, or in good health (not recorded which). The sequencing input was glioma tissue, nonneoplastic brain tissue, or PBMCs (not recorded which). CDR3 nucleotides: TGTGCCAGCAGCTTGGTCCCTGGCGACTACGAGCAGTACTTC. Encoded protein: CASSLVPGDYEQYF.